This T cell receptor (beta chain) appears in the sequencing data of a study of blood T cell repertoires in COVID-19. Profiling relied on immunoSEQ multiplex PCR, and the TCRdb table lists in-frame clones only, not all of them. The repertoire holds some 180,000 clones, with 83% as singletons. On this clone: Other DNA sequences from this sample encode an identical CDR3 as well.

The V end was cut by 5 bases, the J end by 2 bases, with 18 bases between. The CDR3 is 16 amino acids. Germline CDR1 SGHTA, CDR2 FQGTGA. Specimen: peripheral blood. This sequence originates from a woman between 70 and 85 years old who had recovered from COVID-19. The chain carries TRBV7-3 and TRBJ1-1; perhaps TRBD1 as D (6 bases). The CDR3 here is CASSLQGPPLNTEAFF. The CDR3 coding sequence is TGTGCCAGCAGCCTACAGGGTCCTCCGCTCAACACTGAAGCTTTCTTT.